The TCR beta chain described here comes from a study of T cell repertoires in cytomegalovirus infection. For the study at large: Public TCR beta signatures provided an indication of both CMV infection and a matching HLA type.

This CDR3 contains 16 residues. Trimming pared 4 bases from V and 6 bases from J, leaving 19 bases between. Germline lookup yields CDR1 SGHVS and CDR2 FQNEAQ. TCRdb analysed the reads with MiXCR anew, one entry per CDR3 protein. The data show 300,000 to 400,000 distinct CDR3 sequences, 8% to 9.5% seen once. Ten or more counts support this clonotype. Antigen unknown. Study-wide results and limits: Clonotype analysis showed dominance of the ex vivo response by HLA-C-restricted CMV-specific TCR beta clonotypes.

Sequencing used PBMCs. The chain recombines TRBV7-8 with TRBJ1-5, with D tentatively TRBD1 (5 bases). The sequence was collected from a human donor in good health (CMV status not recorded). Some clones in this sample may be carry-over from other donors' samples. CDR3 residues: CASSSDPEGIGQPQHF. CDR3 DNA sequence: TGTGCCAGCAGCTCAGACCCGGAGGGGATTGGTCAGCCCCAGCATTTT.